This T cell receptor beta chain was captured in a study of chemoradiotherapy in HPV16-positive cancers. Study results and caveats: For HPV16-positive patients, expanding HPV-responsive T cells associated with longer recurrence-free survival. HPV-specific T cells were functionally defined from only two HPV16-positive patients.

Comments on this clone: The antigen is unknown.

Profiling relied on immunoSEQ multiplex PCR, and the TCRdb table lists in-frame clones only, not all of them. Among some 10,000 clones listed, about 89% were seen once. Germline V lookup: CDR1 MNHNS, CDR2 SASEGT. This CDR3 region has 16 residues. Trimming left V 4 bases short and J 4 bases short, with 14 bases between. This sample comprised blood, obtained from a patient who underwent chemoradiotherapy. The clonotype was recovered from a human donor with HPV-associated anogenital cancer. J is TRBJ2-6 and V is TRBV6-1, with D tentatively TRBD1 (6 bases). The chain's CDR3 is CASSGQGYGGANVLTF. In DNA form, the CDR3 reads TGTGCCAGCAGTGGGCAGGGGTATGGCGGGGCCAACGTCCTGACTTTC.